This T cell receptor (beta chain) was found in a study of blood T cell repertoires in COVID-19. Overall study context: There were acute and convalescent COVID-19 samples, and they came from the United States, Italy and Spain. Sources were T cells, B-cell-depleted T cells, or PBMCs; the material itself was cDNA or gDNA.

With V trimmed by 4 bases and J by 7 bases, 14 bases remained unmatched. This CDR3 is built from 17 residues. Germline V CDR1 and CDR2: LNHDA, SQIVND (reference sequence). Authors' analysis steps: Reference gene primer amplification gave estimated nucleated cell counts. Profiled with immunoSEQ multiplex PCR; TCRdb holds only in-frame clones, not every one. The V and J calls and clone size are taken from that table; D and trimming were inferred from the DNA. The table lists around 150,000 clones, 80% to 90% of them singletons, with 3% to 4% in the top ten. V and J are TRBV19 and TRBJ2-1, with TRBD2 matching over 9 bases. Material: peripheral blood. The TCR originated in a man aged 70-80 years with acute or convalescent COVID-19. The CDR3 here is CASSRSLSGRERNEQFF. In DNA, the CDR3 is TGTGCCAGTAGTAGATCCCTTAGCGGGAGAGAAAGGAATGAGCAGTTCTTC.